This is a list of T cell receptor beta chains from one sample in a study of blood T cell repertoires in COVID-19. Repertoires were generated with immunoSEQ multiplex PCR, while TCRdb's copy carries only in-frame clones and drops some. This sample yields about 50,000 clones, of which 90% to 95% are seen a single time; roughly 10% belongs to the top ten. Sequenced sample: peripheral blood. The receptors here all came from a woman older than 75 with acute or convalescent COVID-19. CDR3s include the opening cysteine and the closing phenylalanine or tryptophan. Each record gives: D gene, J gene, V gene, clone size, CDR3 DNA, CDR3 protein. A D gene is named only where the DNA matches it firmly. Expanded clones are given a class, and other clones once, few, many or no size at all.

>-|TRBJ1-2|TRBV10-3|-
TGTGCCATCAGTCACAGGGAGTTGTACTATGGCTACACCTTC
CAISHRELYYGYTF
>-|TRBJ2-1|TRBV7-9|-
TGTGCCAGCAGTATTCCGGGACAAAAGCAGTTCTTC
CASSIPGQKQFF
>TRBD1|TRBJ1-2|TRBV5-1|once
TGCGCCAGCAGCTTGGTCCGGCAGGGGGGAGCTAACTATGGCTACACCTTC
CASSLVRQGGANYGYTF
>-|TRBJ2-7|TRBV21-1|-
TGTGCCAGCAGCAAAGCTAAGGGACAGGAGACCTACGAGCAGTACTTC
CASSKAKGQETYEQYF
>TRBD2|TRBJ2-5|TRBV6-5|once
TGTGCCAGCAGTTACGGGCGGGGGGAGACCCAGTACTTC
CASSYGRGETQYF
>TRBD1|TRBJ2-2|TRBV9|-
TGTGCCAGCAGCCCGTGGACAGGGGGCGTCGCCGGGGAGCTGTTTTTT
CASSPWTGGVAGELFF
>TRBD2|TRBJ2-5|TRBV5-1|-
TGCGCCAGCAGCTTGGGAGGCGGGGGTGGAGAGACCCAGTACTTC
CASSLGGGGGETQYF
>-|TRBJ2-3|TRBV2|-
TGTGCCAGCAAACGGCGGGCCATCACAGATACGCAGTATTTT
CASKRRAITDTQYF
>TRBD2|TRBJ2-4|TRBV3-1/TRBV3-2|-
TGTGCCAGCAGCCCCGGGACTACCCTAGCCAAAAACATTCAGTACTTC
CASSPGTTLAKNIQYF
>-|TRBJ1-1|TRBV5-1|-
TGCGCCAGCAGCTCTCCTCACTTGAACACTGAAGCTTTCTTT
CASSSPHLNTEAFF
>TRBD1|TRBJ1-3|TRBV7-9|-
TGTGCCAGCAGCACCGGGACAGACGGAAACACCATATATTTT
CASSTGTDGNTIYF
>TRBD2|TRBJ2-1|TRBV2|-
TGTGCCAGCAGTGAACGGGAGGGGGGGAATGAGCAGTTCTTC
CASSEREGGNEQFF
>TRBD2|TRBJ2-3|TRBV5-1|-
TGCGCCAGCAGATCCGCGGGAGGAGATACGCAGTATTTT
CASRSAGGDTQYF
>TRBD2|TRBJ2-2|TRBV20-1|-
TGCAGTGCTAGTGGGGCGGGGGGCGCGGGCACCGGGGAGCTGTTTTTT
CSASGAGGAGTGELFF
>TRBD1|TRBJ2-1|TRBV18|-
TGTGCCAGCTCACCACCAGTCCAGGGGGTCTATGAGCAGTTCTTC
CASSPPVQGVYEQFF
>-|TRBJ2-7|TRBV29-1|-
TGCAGCGTCGATAAAAGCCGGGGATCAAACTACGAGCAGTACTTC
CSVDKSRGSNYEQYF
>-|TRBJ2-3|TRBV7-2|-
TGTGCCAGCAGCACCCCGGCAGATACGCAGTATTTT
CASSTPADTQYF
>TRBD2|TRBJ2-7|TRBV2|-
TGTGCCAGCACTACGGGAGGTGCCTACGAGCAGTACTTC
CASTTGGAYEQYF
>-|TRBJ1-2|TRBV30|-
TGTGCCTGGCGGCTCTCGGGGGGGGGCTACACCTTC
CAWRLSGGGYTF
>-|TRBJ1-5|TRBV7-3|-
TGTGCCAGCAGCTTACCGTCAGGCCACAATCAGCCCCAGCATTTT
CASSLPSGHNQPQHF
>TRBD2|TRBJ2-1|TRBV3-1/TRBV3-2|-
TGTGCCAGCAGCCAAGGTCCGCGGGAGAGGTACAATGAGCAGTTCTTC
CASSQGPRERYNEQFF
>-|TRBJ2-5|TRBV4-1|-
TGCGCCAGCAGCCCCATCGGACTGTTCGGCGAGACCCAGTACTTC
CASSPIGLFGETQYF
>TRBD2|TRBJ2-1|TRBV4-1|-
TGCGCCAGCAGCCAAGTTACCCTGACTAGCGAGCACAATGAGCAGTTCTTC
CASSQVTLTSEHNEQFF
>-|TRBJ1-1|TRBV25-1|-
TGTGCCAGCAGTGAAGAAGGGGCATCTGAAGCTTTCTTT
CASSEEGASEAFF
>TRBD2|TRBJ2-5|TRBV3-1/TRBV3-2|-
TGTGCCAGCAGCCAAGACGGATTCGAGCGGGAGGAACAAGAGACCCAGTACTTC
CASSQDGFEREEQETQYF
>TRBD2|TRBJ2-5|TRBV27|-
TGTGCCAGCAGAGGACTAGGCGAGGAGACCCAGTACTTC
CASRGLGEETQYF
>TRBD1|TRBJ2-3|TRBV4-2|-
TGTGCCAGCAGCTTAGGGACAGGGCCGGGCACAGATACGCAGTATTTT
CASSLGTGPGTDTQYF
>-|TRBJ2-5|TRBV18|once
TGTGCCAGCTCACCGAGGACAGCGAACCAAGAGACCCAGTACTTC
CASSPRTANQETQYF
>-|TRBJ1-5|TRBV7-4|-
TGTGCCAGCAGCTTCCTGGGGGGTGCCGACAATCAGCCCCAGCATTTT
CASSFLGGADNQPQHF
>-|TRBJ1-2|TRBV6-5|-
TGTGCCAGCAGCCTACAGGATACCGGGTACACCTTC
CASSLQDTGYTF
>TRBD1|TRBJ1-5|TRBV19|-
TGTGCCAGTAGTACGGGGGACAGGAGTCAGCCCCAGCATTTT
CASSTGDRSQPQHF
>-|TRBJ1-1|TRBV7-9|-
TGTGCCAGCAGCTCTCCCATCTTCAGGGGCACTGAAGCTTTCTTT
CASSSPIFRGTEAFF
>TRBD1|TRBJ1-1|TRBV11-3|-
TGTGCCAGCAGCTTAGAGAAGGTGGACAGGGCTACTGAAGCTTTCTTT
CASSLEKVDRATEAFF
>TRBD1|TRBJ1-4|TRBV30|-
TGTGCCTGGAAAGGGGGCCCGGGACAACTTGCAACTAATGAAAAACTGTTTTTT
CAWKGGPGQLATNEKLFF
>-|TRBJ2-3|TRBV6-5|-
TGTGCCAGCAGTTACACGGGAAGCACAGATACGCAGTATTTT
CASSYTGSTDTQYF
>-|TRBJ2-1|TRBV9|-
TGTGCCAGCAAGCCCGCGGGGCCCAAGGATGAGCAGTTCTTC
CASKPAGPKDEQFF
>-|TRBJ1-1|TRBV5-4|few
TGTGCCAGCAGTCAGGGACAAACGAACACTGAAGCTTTCTTT
CASSQGQTNTEAFF
>-|TRBJ2-1|TRBV29-1|once
TGCAGCACCCGGGACAAGGAATACAATGAGCAGTTCTTC
CSTRDKEYNEQFF
>TRBD1|TRBJ1-6|TRBV27|-
TGTGCCAGCACCCCTAGGACAGGCTCCTATAATTCACCCCTCCACTTT
CASTPRTGSYNSPLHF
>TRBD2|TRBJ2-2|TRBV3-1/TRBV3-2|-
TGTGCCAGCAGCCAAGTACTAGCGGGAGGTGGGAAGCTGTTTTTT
CASSQVLAGGGKLFF
>TRBD1|TRBJ1-2|TRBV10-3|few
TGTGCCATCAGCGACGGACAGGATAACTATGGCTACACCTTC
CAISDGQDNYGYTF
>-|TRBJ1-1|TRBV19|-
TGTGCCAGTAGTATATCAACGGGATCTAAAGCTTTCTTT
CASSISTGSKAFF